Listed below are T cell receptor beta chains from one sample, sequenced in a study of T cells in Graves' hyperthyroidism and ophthalmopathy. TCRdb fed the multiplex PCR reads into MiXCR, producing one record per CDR3 protein. The sample has around 760,000 distinct CDR3 sequences, about a third seen once. Sequencing input: blood. Receptors were obtained from a woman between 40 and 50 years old with Graves' hyperthyroidism. Both conserved end residues are trimmed from each CDR3. The D gene is left open where the match is weak.

j_call d_call v_call cdr3_aa
TRBJ1-2 TRBD1 TRBV7-2 ASSPRPGQTDGYT
TRBJ1-1 . TRBV7-9 ASSLDNRRAF
TRBJ1-6 TRBD1 TRBV7-9 ASSTYRGNSPLH
TRBJ2-7 . TRBV20-1 SASGRRDEQY
TRBJ2-5 . TRBV7-2 ASSGMVGETQY
TRBJ1-4 . TRBV3-1 ASSQAAGDEKLF
TRBJ1-2 TRBD1 TRBV9 ASSPRTGELANYGYT
TRBJ1-2 TRBD1 TRBV5-1 ASSRGNYDRGEGYT
TRBJ1-6 TRBD1 TRBV19 ASSIPQTGQGNSPLH
TRBJ2-7 . TRBV20-1 GFLAGSYEQY
TRBJ2-7 . TRBV5-1 ASSLLFQGTYEQY
TRBJ2-2 TRBD2 TRBV4-1 ASSLGLAANTGELF
TRBJ2-5 TRBD1 TRBV11-3 AARDRGQGGETQY
TRBJ2-7 TRBD1 TRBV4-3 ASSHQGAPDEQY